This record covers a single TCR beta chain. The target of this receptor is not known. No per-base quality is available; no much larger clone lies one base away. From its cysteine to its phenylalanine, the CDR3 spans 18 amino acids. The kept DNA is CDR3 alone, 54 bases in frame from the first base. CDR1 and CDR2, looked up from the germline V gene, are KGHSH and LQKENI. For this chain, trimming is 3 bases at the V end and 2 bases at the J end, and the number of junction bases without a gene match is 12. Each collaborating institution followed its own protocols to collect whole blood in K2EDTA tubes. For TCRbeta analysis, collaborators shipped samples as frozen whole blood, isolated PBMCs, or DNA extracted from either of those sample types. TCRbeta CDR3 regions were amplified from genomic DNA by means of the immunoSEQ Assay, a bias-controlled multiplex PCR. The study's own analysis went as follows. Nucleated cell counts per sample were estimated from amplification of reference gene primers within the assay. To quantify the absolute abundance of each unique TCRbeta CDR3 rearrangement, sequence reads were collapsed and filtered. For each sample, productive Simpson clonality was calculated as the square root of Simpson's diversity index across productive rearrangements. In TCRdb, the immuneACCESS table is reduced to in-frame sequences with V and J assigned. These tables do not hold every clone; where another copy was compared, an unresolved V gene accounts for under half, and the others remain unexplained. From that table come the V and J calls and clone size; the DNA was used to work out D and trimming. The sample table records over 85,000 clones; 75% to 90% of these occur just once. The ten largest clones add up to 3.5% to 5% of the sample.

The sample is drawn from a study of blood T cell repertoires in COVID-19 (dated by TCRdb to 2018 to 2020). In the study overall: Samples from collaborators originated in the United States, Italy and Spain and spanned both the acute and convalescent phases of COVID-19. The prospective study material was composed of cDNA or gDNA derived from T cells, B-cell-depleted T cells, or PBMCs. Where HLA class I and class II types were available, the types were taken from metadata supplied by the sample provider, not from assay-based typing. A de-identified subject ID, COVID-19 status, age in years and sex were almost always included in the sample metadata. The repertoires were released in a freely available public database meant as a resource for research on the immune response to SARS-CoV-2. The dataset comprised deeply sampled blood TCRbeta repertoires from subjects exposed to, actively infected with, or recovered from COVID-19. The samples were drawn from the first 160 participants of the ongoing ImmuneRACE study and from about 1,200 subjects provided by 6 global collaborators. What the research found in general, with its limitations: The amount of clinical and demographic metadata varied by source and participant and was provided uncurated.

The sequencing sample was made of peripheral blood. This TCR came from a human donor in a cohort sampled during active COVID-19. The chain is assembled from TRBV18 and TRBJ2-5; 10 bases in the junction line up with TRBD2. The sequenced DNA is TGTGCCAGCTCACCCCTAGCGGGGGCTGCTGAGGGACAAGAGACCCAGTACTTC. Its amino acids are CASSPLAGAAEGQETQYF.